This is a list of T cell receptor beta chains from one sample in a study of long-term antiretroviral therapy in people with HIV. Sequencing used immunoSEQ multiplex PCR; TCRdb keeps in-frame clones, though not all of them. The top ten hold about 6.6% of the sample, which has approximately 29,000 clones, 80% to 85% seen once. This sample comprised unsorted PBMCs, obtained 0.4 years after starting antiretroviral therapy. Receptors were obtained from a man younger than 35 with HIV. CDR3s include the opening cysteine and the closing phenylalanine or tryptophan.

CDR3 protein: CASSYGTYGYTF; V gene: TRBV28
CDR3 protein: CASSIGVPGELFF; V gene: TRBV19
CDR3 protein: CASSLGSFEQFF; V gene: TRBV5-6
CDR3 protein: CASSQPKETSGGAYEQYF; V gene: TRBV14
CDR3 protein: CASSYGTGRTEAFF; V gene: TRBV6-5
CDR3 protein: CASSHIAQGANTEAFF; V gene: TRBV4-1
CDR3 protein: CASSVADAYEQYF; V gene: TRBV9
CDR3 protein: CASSPIWTSGIYEQFF; V gene: TRBV5-4
CDR3 protein: CASSSQGNELYEQYF; V gene: TRBV11-2
CDR3 protein: CASSQENRDGYTF; V gene: TRBV4-3
CDR3 protein: CASSLTSGASYNEQFF; V gene: TRBV11-2
CDR3 protein: CASSLLIRDRGDEQYF; V gene: TRBV11-2
CDR3 protein: CASLAGQGTDTQYF; V gene: TRBV2
CDR3 protein: CASSLVTGGYEQYF; V gene: TRBV7-6
CDR3 protein: CASSYDRGSYEQYF; V gene: TRBV6-5
CDR3 protein: CAWGPYEQYF; V gene: TRBV19
CDR3 protein: CASTVGTAPLDEQYF; V gene: TRBV6-1
CDR3 protein: CASSFKGDQPQHF; V gene: TRBV28
CDR3 protein: CASSIGGEGYEQYF; V gene: TRBV19
CDR3 protein: CASSARVLRCNQPQHF; V gene: TRBV21-1
CDR3 protein: CASSYGPGRIYNEQFF; V gene: TRBV6-5
CDR3 protein: CASSLTGNQPQHF; V gene: TRBV5-6
CDR3 protein: CASSQPGRSNTEAFF; V gene: TRBV5-1
CDR3 protein: CASSPRGPMNTEAFF; V gene: TRBV7-9
CDR3 protein: CASSWGQGVHEQYF; V gene: TRBV5-5
CDR3 protein: CASSLKGPANYGYTF; V gene: TRBV5-5
CDR3 protein: CASSLRDSSYSNQPQHF; V gene: TRBV7-2
CDR3 protein: CASSLRDYQDGYTF; V gene: TRBV7-2
CDR3 protein: CASSVSDVTEAFF; V gene: TRBV9
CDR3 protein: CASSLDKRAHWGETQYF; V gene: TRBV5-5
CDR3 protein: CASSVSSGRGETQYF; V gene: TRBV13
CDR3 protein: CASSFTGSSYEQYF; V gene: TRBV7-9
CDR3 protein: CASSQQASNEKLFF; V gene: TRBV4-1
CDR3 protein: CASSPRAMNTEAFF; V gene: TRBV13
CDR3 protein: CASSEGRGRDTEAFF; V gene: TRBV9
CDR3 protein: CATSRSSGSIEQFF; V gene: TRBV15
CDR3 protein: CASAGTSSYEQYF; V gene: TRBV6-1
CDR3 protein: CASSWKEGTEAFF; V gene: TRBV19
CDR3 protein: CASSTVDQTGDTQYF; V gene: TRBV28
CDR3 protein: CASTYWGEETQYF; V gene: TRBV6-6
CDR3 protein: CASSLGETQYF; V gene: TRBV28
CDR3 protein: CASSEWTRLPNTEAFF; V gene: TRBV2
CDR3 protein: CASSLAMGYEQYF; V gene: TRBV5-1
CDR3 protein: CASSSSGTGYPEAFF; V gene: TRBV27
CDR3 protein: CASSDSLARNEQFF; V gene: TRBV6-4
CDR3 protein: CASSPLAESYNEQFF; V gene: TRBV27
CDR3 protein: CASSTGTSGRTDTQYF; V gene: TRBV5-1
CDR3 protein: CASSFAAERGSSYNEQFF; V gene: TRBV12-1
CDR3 protein: CASTLDRVLHGYTF; V gene: TRBV5-4
CDR3 protein: CASSLWGGGGQPQHF; V gene: TRBV5-6
CDR3 protein: CASSPGQGASYEQYF; V gene: TRBV4-1
CDR3 protein: CASSENAYSTDTQYF; V gene: TRBV2
CDR3 protein: CASSLFMAFNEQFF; V gene: TRBV28
CDR3 protein: CASREREGPVNEQFF; V gene: TRBV6-4
CDR3 protein: CASSQFGTAPDEQFF; V gene: TRBV7-9
CDR3 protein: CASGSLADNEQFF; V gene: TRBV27
CDR3 protein: CASSRPFDTGSGEQYF; V gene: TRBV5-6
CDR3 protein: CASSFGGGTEAFF; V gene: TRBV27
CDR3 protein: CASSTTGGYGNQPQHF; V gene: TRBV19
CDR3 protein: CASSLRMGRAFF; V gene: TRBV27